The 21 T cell receptor beta chains given below trace back to one sample, sequenced in a study of CD8+CD57+ T cells in acquired aplastic anemia. Flow cytometry had shown expanded CD8+CD57+ cells in the patients chosen for sequencing. Researchers used genomic DNA as the template to profile TCR beta VDJ and CDR3. TCRdb passed the reads through MiXCR, listing each CDR3 protein once. This sample has over 150,000 distinct CDR3 sequences, with about two thirds found just once. Sequencing was performed on sorted CD4+, CD8+, or CD8+CD57+ T cells (not recorded which) from PBMCs. The receptors shown here come from a human donor with aplastic anemia.

In its sample, this clonotype was seen many times. The chain has TRBV9 and TRBJ2-1; the D is unclear. This CDR3 has 12 amino acids. V gave up 0 bases and J gave up 6 bases, with 4 bases separating them. The V gene's germline CDR1 is SGDLS and CDR2 YYNGEE. CDR3 region: CASSVGSNEQFF. The CDR3 nucleotides are TGTGCCAGCAGCGTAGGGAGCAATGAGCAGTTCTTC.

As regards this clonotype: As the CDR3 is not closed by the conserved phenylalanine or tryptophan, this likely results from a read error. This sequence joins TRBV2 and TRBJ1-5; D is perhaps TRBD1 (6 bases). The CDR3 totals 15 residues. Per the germline V gene, CDR1 is SNHLY and CDR2 is FYNNEI. Trimming cost V 3 bases and J 3 bases, with 12 bases left between them. The DNA for the CDR3 is TGTGCCAGCAGTGACCCCCGGGACATCAATCAGCCCCAGCATCTT. This translates into CASSDPRDINQPQHL.

This clonotype was picked up one time. This chain links TRBV20-1 with TRBJ1-1, with D perhaps matching TRBD1 (6 bases). The CDR3 totals 14 residues. CDR1 and CDR2 from the germline V gene are DFQATT and SNEGSKA (reference sequence). V lost 6 bases and J 0 bases, leaving 14 bases between the germline ends. As DNA, the CDR3 is TGCAGTGCGCAAGATGGACAGTTGAACACTGAAGCTTTCTTT. Its translation: CSAQDGQLNTEAFF.

A few counts support this clonotype. This chain uses TRBV19 with TRBJ1-2; possibly TRBD1 for D (6 bases). The V gene's germline CDR1 is LNHDA and CDR2 SQIVND (reference sequence). The V end was cut by 8 bases, the J end by 12 bases, with 13 bases between. This CDR3 has 10 residues. The CDR3 DNA follows: TGTGCCAGTGGATGGGGGGGCCACACCTTC. Its translation is CASGWGGHTF.

This chain connects TRBV7-4 to TRBJ1-4; D perhaps matches TRBD1 (5 bases). There are 16 residues in the CDR3. Germline CDR1 reads SGHVT; CDR2 reads SQSDAQ. V lost 5 bases to trimming and J lost 0 bases, with 13 bases between them. The CDR3 nucleotides read TGTGCCAGCAGCCTCCGACAGAAGGCAACTAATGAAAAACTGTTTTTT. Its protein product is CASSLRQKATNEKLFF.

V usage is TRBV29-1 and J usage is TRBJ2-3; D gene uncertain. Germline lookup yields CDR1 SQVTM and CDR2 ANQGSEA. CDR3 length equals 10 residues. V dropped 0 bases and J dropped 10 bases, with 5 bases sitting between them. The CDR3 DNA is TGCAGCGTTGAAGATCGCCCGCAGTATTTT. Translating gives CSVEDRPQYF.

CDR3 protein: CAISESSTAGEQYF. The DNA for the CDR3 is TGTGCCATCAGTGAGTCATCAACGGCGGGCGAGCAGTACTTC. The rearrangement joins TRBV10-3 to TRBJ2-7; weak D call: TRBD2 (5 bases). In germline, CDR1 is ENHRY, CDR2 SYGVKD. The CDR3 has 14 residues. Trimming pared 0 bases from V and 6 bases from J, leaving 12 bases between.

For this clonotype: One junction end does not reproduce the germline sequence, and a read error may be involved. This chain joins TRBV20-1 and TRBJ1-6; TRBD1 matches 7 bases. The germline gives CDR1 DFQATT, CDR2 SNEGSKA (reference sequence). The CDR3 has 16 amino acids. The CDR3 bases are TGCAGTGCTAGAGATCGGCCAGGGGGGTTTGATTCACCGCTCCGCTTT. This gives the protein CSARDRPGGFDSPLRF.

The chain has TRBV20-1 and TRBJ2-3; 12 bases fit TRBD2. V shed 1 base, J shed 4 bases, and the junction held 3 bases outside the gene matches. CDR3 length: 15 amino acids. Looked up from germline, CDR1 is DFQATT and CDR2 is SNEGSKA (reference sequence). The CDR3 DNA reads TGCAGTGCTAGAGGACTAGCGGGAGTCTCAGATACGCAGTATTTT. Its translation: CSARGLAGVSDTQYF.

The J gene is TRBJ2-7, the V gene TRBV19, with TRBD2 identical over 10 bases. Germline lookup yields CDR1 LNHDA and CDR2 SQIVND (reference sequence). CDR3 size: 13 residues. V lost 9 bases and J lost 0; bases outside the gene matches: 2. For the CDR3, the DNA is TGTGCCAGCCTAGCGGGGGACTCCTACGAGCAGTACTTC. This gives the protein CASLAGDSYEQYF.

The chain carries TRBV7-9 and TRBJ2-7; TRBD2 matches at 8 bases. CDR3 length equals 14 residues. Germline loops: CDR1 SEHNR, CDR2 FQNEAQ (reference sequence). V gave up 7 bases and J gave up 7 bases; unmatched junction bases: 12. In nucleotides, the CDR3 is TGTGCCAGCACTCCCGGGACCACGGGAGGGGAGCAGTACTTC. Encoded protein: CASTPGTTGGEQYF.

This chain's CDR3 is CASSSASGPTYGYTF. The CDR3 region has the DNA TGTGCCAGTAGTTCCGCCTCCGGTCCGACCTATGGCTACACCTTC. The genes are TRBV19 and TRBJ1-2, with D unresolved. The CDR3 is 15 amino acids. V was cut by 5 bases and J by 4 bases, with 17 bases left in between. Per the germline V gene, CDR1 is LNHDA and CDR2 is SQIVND (reference sequence).

The chain uses TRBV20-1 and TRBJ1-1; 7 bases align to TRBD1. The CDR3 has 12 residues. V shed 6 bases and J 8 bases; nucleotides not matched to a gene: 9. From germline, CDR1 is DFQATT and CDR2 SNEGSKA (reference sequence). CDR3 DNA: TGCAGTGCAGGGACAGCGAGCCCAGAAGCTTTCTTT. This sequence encodes CSAGTASPEAFF.

This clonotype was seen a few times. V gene TRBV20-1 combines with J gene TRBJ2-3, with 7 bases aligning to TRBD1. The germline V gene encodes CDR1 DFQATT and CDR2 SNEGSKA (reference sequence). V trimming: 4 bases; J trimming: 4 bases; junction bases outside the gene matches: 2. This CDR3 contains 12 residues. The DNA of the CDR3 is TGCAGTGCTAAGGGGGCGGCAGATACGCAGTATTTT. It yields the protein CSAKGAADTQYF.

This chain uses TRBV7-6 with TRBJ2-5; D might be TRBD1 (6 bases). V shed 5 bases and J shed 1 base, with 20 bases lying between them. This CDR3 is 17 amino acids long. Germline-derived CDR1 and CDR2 are SGHVS and FNYEAQ. The CDR3 DNA is TGTGCCAGCAGCCTGAATCGACAGCCAGGGGTCCAAGAGACCCAGTACTTC. Translated: CASSLNRQPGVQETQYF.

The V and J genes are TRBV7-8 and TRBJ1-1; 10 bases are a match to TRBD1. J was trimmed by 3 bases and V by 4 bases; bases with no gene match: 5. CDR3 length: 15 residues. Germline V gene lookup returns CDR1 SGHVS and CDR2 FQNEAQ. The CDR3: CASSSTGGRDTEAFF. The CDR3 nucleotides read TGTGCCAGCAGCTCGACAGGGGGCCGGGACACTGAAGCTTTCTTT.

The chain uses TRBV20-1 and TRBJ1-1; weak D call: TRBD1 (5 bases). Trimming took 3 bases from V and 4 from J, leaving 12 bases between them. Per the germline V gene, CDR1 is DFQATT and CDR2 is SNEGSKA (reference sequence). The CDR3 totals 13 residues. CDR3 residues: CSASSSGGTEAFF. The CDR3 DNA reads as TGCAGTGCTAGTTCGTCGGGGGGCACTGAAGCTTTCTTT.

This clonotype was detected ten times or more. The V and J genes are TRBV4-3 and TRBJ2-1; D gene unclear. V dropped 1 base and J dropped 8 bases, with 9 bases sitting between them. Per the germline V gene, CDR1 is LGHNA and CDR2 is YSLEER. The CDR3 sequence is 13 residues long. The CDR3 bases are TGCGCCAGCAGCCAAGGGAGTCCCTATGAGCAGTTCTTC. Translation gives CASSQGSPYEQFF.

V and J are TRBV20-1 and TRBJ2-3, with D perhaps TRBD2 (6 bases). V lost 4 bases, J lost 4 bases, and 9 bases lay in between. The CDR3 contains 12 residues. Germline V gene sequence: CDR1 DFQATT, CDR2 SNEGSKA (reference sequence). The CDR3 DNA follows: TGCAGTGCTACCAGGGAGGCAGATACGCAGTATTTT. As protein: CSATREADTQYF.

This chain connects TRBV19 to TRBJ2-3; the match to TRBD1 covers 9 bases. The CDR3 spans 16 residues. The trim removed 10 bases at V and 3 bases at J, leaving 14 bases unmatched. Germline-derived CDR1 and CDR2 are LNHDA and SQIVND (reference sequence). The CDR3 nucleotides are TGTGCCACCGCAACTCCGGGACAGGGAGGGACAGATACGCAGTATTTT. Translated, it gives CATATPGQGGTDTQYF.

The V call is TRBV2, the J call TRBJ2-7; 10 bases align to TRBD1. After removal of 10 bases from V and 6 bases from J, the junction contained 15 bases not matched to a gene. Germline CDR1 SNHLY, CDR2 FYNNEI. This CDR3 contains 15 residues. CDR3 nucleotides: TGTGCCAACACCGATCCGGGACAGGGGTATCGCGAGCAGTACTTC. This sequence encodes CANTDPGQGYREQYF.